This T cell receptor beta chain was identified during a study of CD4+ T cells in melanoma. Generated by immunoSEQ multiplex PCR, the TCRdb table keeps only in-frame clones and is missing some. The table lists about 140,000 clones, about 93% of them singletons, with more than 1.5% in the top ten. This clone was counted a single time. Per the germline V gene, CDR1 is SGHDT and CDR2 is YYEEEE. Trimming took off 0 bases at V and 2 bases at J, with 12 bases between the two ends. The CDR3 totals 15 residues. The gene calls are TRBV5-6 and TRBJ2-7; D is uncertain. The source of this sequence is a human donor with melanoma. CDR3: CASSLAPGGAYEQYF. CDR3 coding DNA: TGTGCCAGCAGCTTGGCGCCAGGTGGCGCCTACGAGCAGTACTTC. Full variable domain (rest looked up from reference TRBV5-6 and TRBJ2-7): DAGVTQSPTHLIKTRGQQVTLRCSPKSGHDTVSWYQQALGQGPQFIFQYYEEEERQRGNFPDRFSGHQFPNYSSELNVNALLLGDSALYLCASSLAPGGAYEQYFGPGTRLTVT.